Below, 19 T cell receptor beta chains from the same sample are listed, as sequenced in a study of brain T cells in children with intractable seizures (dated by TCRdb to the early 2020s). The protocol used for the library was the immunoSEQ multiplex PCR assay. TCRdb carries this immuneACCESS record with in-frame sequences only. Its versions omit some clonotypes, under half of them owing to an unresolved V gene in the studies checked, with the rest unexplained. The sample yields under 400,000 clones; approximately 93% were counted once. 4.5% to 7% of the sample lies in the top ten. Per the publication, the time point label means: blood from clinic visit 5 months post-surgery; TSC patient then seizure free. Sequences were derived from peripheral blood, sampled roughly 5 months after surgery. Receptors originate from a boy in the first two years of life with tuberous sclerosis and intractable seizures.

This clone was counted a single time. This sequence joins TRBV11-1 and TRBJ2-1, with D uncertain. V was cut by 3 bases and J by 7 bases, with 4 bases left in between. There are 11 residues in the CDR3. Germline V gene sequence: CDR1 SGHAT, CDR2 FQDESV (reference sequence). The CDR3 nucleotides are TGTGCCAGCAGCTTTGGGAATGAGCAGTTCTTC. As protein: CASSFGNEQFF.

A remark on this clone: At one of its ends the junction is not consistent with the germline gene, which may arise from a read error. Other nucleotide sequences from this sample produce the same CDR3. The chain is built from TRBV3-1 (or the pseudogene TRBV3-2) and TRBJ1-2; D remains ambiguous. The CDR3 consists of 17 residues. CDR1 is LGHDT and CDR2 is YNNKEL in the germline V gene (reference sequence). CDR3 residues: CASSQSHTRVDVSGYTF. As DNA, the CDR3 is TGTGCTAGCAGCCAGAGTCACACGAGGGTAGACGTGAGTGGCTACACCTTC.

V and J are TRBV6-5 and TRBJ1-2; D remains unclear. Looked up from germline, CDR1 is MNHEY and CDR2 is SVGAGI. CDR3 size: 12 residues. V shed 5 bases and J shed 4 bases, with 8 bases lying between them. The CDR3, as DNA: TGTGCCAGCAGTAACCCCGTCTATGGCTACACCTTC. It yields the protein CASSNPVYGYTF.

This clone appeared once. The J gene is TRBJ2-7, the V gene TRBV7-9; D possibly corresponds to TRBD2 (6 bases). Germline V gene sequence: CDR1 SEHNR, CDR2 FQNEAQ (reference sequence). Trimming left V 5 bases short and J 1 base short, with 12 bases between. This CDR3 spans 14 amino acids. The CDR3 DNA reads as TGTGCCAGCAGCCCCGTTGGAGGGTCCTACGAGCAGTACTTC. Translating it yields CASSPVGGSYEQYF.

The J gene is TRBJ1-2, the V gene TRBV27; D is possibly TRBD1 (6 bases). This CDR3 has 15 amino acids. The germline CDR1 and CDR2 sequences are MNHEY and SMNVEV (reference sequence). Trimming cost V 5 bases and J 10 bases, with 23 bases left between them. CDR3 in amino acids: CASSPWRRDTEIYTF. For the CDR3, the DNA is TGTGCCAGCAGTCCATGGAGACGGGACACTGAAATCTACACCTTC.

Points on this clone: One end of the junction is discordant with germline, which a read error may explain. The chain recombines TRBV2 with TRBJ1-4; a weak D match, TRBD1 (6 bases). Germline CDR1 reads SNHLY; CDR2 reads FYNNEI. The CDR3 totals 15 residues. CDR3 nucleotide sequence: TGTGCCAGCAGAGAAGGACAGAGTGCTAATGAAAAACTGTTTTTT. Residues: CASREGQSANEKLFF.

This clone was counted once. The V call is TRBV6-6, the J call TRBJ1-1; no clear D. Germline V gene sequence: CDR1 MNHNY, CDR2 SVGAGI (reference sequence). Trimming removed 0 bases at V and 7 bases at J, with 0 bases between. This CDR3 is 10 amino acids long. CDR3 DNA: TGTGCCAGCAGTTACTCTGAAGCTTTCTTT. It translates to CASSYSEAFF.

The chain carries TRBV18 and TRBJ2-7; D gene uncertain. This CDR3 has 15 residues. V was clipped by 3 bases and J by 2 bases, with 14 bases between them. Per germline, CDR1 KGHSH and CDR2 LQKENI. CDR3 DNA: TGTGCCAGCTCACCGGGTCGTAACAGACCCTACGAGCAGTACTTC. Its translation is CASSPGRNRPYEQYF.

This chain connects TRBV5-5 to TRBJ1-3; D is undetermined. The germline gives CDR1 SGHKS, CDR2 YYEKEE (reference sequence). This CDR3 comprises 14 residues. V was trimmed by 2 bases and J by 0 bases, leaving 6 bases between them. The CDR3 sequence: CASSFYGSGNTIYF. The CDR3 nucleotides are TGTGCCAGCAGCTTTTACGGCTCTGGAAACACCATATATTTT.

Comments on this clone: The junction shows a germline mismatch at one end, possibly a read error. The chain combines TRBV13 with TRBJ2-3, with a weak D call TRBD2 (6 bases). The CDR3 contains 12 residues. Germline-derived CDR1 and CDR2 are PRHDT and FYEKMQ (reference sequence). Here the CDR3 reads CASSSQLGDSRF. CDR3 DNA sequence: TGTGCCAGCAGCTCGCAACTCGGGGACTCCCGTTTT. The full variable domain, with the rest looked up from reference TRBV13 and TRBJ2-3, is AAGVIQSPRHLIKEKRETATLKCYPIPRHDTVYWYQQGPGQDPQFLISFYEKMQSDKGSIPDRFSAQQFSDYHSELNMSSLELGDSALYFCASSSQLGDSRFGPGTRLTVL.

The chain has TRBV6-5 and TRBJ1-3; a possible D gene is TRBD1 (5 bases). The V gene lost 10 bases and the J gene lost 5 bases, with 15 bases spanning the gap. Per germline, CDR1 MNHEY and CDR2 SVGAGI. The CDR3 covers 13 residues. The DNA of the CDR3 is TGTGCCACCGGGACTGAGTTAAGAAACACCATATATTTT. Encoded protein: CATGTELRNTIYF.

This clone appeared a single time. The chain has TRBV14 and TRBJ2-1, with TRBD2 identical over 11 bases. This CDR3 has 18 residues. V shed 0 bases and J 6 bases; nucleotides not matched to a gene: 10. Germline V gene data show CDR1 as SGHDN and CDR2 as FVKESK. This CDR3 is CASSQEGLLAGVVNEQFF. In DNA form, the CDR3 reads TGTGCCAGCAGCCAAGAAGGATTACTAGCGGGAGTAGTCAATGAGCAGTTCTTC.

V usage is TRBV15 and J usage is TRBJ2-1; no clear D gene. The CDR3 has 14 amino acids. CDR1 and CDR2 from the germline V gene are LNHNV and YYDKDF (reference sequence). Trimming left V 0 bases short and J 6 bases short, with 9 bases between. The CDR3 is CATSRDHWGNEQFF. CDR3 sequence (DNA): TGTGCCACCAGCAGAGATCACTGGGGCAATGAGCAGTTCTTC.

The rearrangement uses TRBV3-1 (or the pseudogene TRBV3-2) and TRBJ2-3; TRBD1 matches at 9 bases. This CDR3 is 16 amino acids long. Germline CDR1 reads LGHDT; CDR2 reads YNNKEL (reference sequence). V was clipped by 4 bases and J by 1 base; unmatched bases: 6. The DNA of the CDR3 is TGTGCCAGCAGCCTGGGACAGGGCGAGGGCACAGATACGCAGTATTTT. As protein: CASSLGQGEGTDTQYF.

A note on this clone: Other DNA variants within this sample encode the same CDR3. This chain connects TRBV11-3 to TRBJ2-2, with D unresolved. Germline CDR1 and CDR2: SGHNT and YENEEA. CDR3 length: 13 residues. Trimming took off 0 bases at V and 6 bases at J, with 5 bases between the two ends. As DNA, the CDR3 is TGTGCCAGCAGCTTAGAGAGGTCCGGGGAGCTGTTTTTT. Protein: CASSLERSGELFF.

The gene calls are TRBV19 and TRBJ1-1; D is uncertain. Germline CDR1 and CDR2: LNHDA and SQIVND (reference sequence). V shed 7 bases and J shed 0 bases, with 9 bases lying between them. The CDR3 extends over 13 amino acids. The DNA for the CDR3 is TGTGCCAGTAAATTCGGGTTGAACACTGAAGCTTTCTTT. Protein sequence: CASKFGLNTEAFF.

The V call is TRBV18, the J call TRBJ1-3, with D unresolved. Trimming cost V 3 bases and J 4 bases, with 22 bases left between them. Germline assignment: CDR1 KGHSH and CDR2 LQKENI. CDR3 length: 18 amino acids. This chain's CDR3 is CASSPNKRAHNPGNTIYF. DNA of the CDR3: TGTGCCAGCTCACCCAATAAAAGGGCCCACAACCCCGGAAACACCATATATTTT.

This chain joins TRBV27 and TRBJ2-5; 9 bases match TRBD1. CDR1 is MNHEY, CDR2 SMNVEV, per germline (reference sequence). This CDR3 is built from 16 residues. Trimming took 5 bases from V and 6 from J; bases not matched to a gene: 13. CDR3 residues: CASSIVVTGGLQTQYF. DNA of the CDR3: TGTGCCAGCAGTATAGTTGTAACAGGGGGCTTGCAGACCCAGTACTTC.

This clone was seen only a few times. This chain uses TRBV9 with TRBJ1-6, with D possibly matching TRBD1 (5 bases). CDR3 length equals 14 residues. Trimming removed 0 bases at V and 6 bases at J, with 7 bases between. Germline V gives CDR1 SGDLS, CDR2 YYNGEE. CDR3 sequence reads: CASSVGTINSPLHF. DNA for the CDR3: TGTGCCAGCAGCGTAGGGACAATTAATTCACCCCTCCACTTT.